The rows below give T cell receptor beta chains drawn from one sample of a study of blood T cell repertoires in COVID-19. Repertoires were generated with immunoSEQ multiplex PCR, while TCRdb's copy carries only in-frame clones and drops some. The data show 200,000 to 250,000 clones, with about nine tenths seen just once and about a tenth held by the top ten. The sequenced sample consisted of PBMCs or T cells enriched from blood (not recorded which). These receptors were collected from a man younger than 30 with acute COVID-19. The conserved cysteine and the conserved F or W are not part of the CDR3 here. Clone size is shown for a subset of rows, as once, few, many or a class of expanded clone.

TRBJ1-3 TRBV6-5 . ASSYSPTSNTIY
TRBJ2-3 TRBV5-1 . ASSLGTSGLTDTQY
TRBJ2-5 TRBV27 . ASSPMTGRYQETQY
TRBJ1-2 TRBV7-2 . ASGQGSGGYT
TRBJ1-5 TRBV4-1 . ASSQASDSSQPQH
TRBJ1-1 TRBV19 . ASTDRDGNEAF
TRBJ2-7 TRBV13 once ASSLAMGSSYEQY
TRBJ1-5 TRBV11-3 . ASSHRGNRNQPQH
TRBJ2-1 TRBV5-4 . ASSLDGLAGGSYNEQF
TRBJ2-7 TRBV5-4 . ASSLDYGDRSEQY
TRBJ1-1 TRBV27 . ASSFPSRNTEAF
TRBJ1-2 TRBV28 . ASSLHKNYGYT
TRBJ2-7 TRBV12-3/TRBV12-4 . ASSPRDSYEQY
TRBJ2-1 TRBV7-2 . ASRSLAVLGNEQF
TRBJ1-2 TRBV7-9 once ASSPTTGGDGYGYT
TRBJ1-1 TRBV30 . AWKGLRASLTWMNTEAF
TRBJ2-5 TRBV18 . ASSPLKGQGGETQY
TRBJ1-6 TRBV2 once ASRQQSSYNSPLH
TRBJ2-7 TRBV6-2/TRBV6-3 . ASSPIPTGMTYEQY
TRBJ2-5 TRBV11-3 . ASSSRRNDRAPALD
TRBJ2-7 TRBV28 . ASRVAGGAYYEQY
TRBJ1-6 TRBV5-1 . ASSDSSSYNSPLH
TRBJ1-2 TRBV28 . ASSSMPGGSYGYT
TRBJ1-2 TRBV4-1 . ASSLTGTGVYGYT
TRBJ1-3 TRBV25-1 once ASSEFGSSGNTIY
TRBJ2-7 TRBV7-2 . ASSVGTGAYEQY
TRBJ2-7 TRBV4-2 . ASSQDSGAAYEQY
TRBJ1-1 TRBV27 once APEGGRADTEAF
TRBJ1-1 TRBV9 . ASSVDSGMNTEAF
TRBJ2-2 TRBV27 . ASSLLGSSNTGELF
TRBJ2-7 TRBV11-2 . ASSLGLRAGGGEQY
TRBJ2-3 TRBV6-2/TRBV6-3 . ASSWNGWDTQY
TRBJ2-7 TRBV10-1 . ASSPSWTGVNEQY
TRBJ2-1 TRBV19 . ASRKNLGGLAGASSYNEQF
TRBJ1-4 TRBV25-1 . ASSDEGGGPGRKLF
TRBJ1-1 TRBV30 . AWSVGNMNTEAF
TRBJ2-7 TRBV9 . ASSVDLAGPYEQY
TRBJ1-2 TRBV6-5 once ASSYSSSYGYT
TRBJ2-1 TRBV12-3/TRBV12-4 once ASRFLAGDEQF
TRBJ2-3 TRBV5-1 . ASSLMGHPTDTQY
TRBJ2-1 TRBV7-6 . ASSLEVAGVHEQF